These T cell receptor beta chains were read from a single sample in a study of T cell clones after liver transplantation. Measured with immunoSEQ multiplex PCR; TCRdb has only the in-frame clones, and not every one. The sample lists approximately 100,000 clones; about 88% were seen once. The source material was CD4+ T cells from blood, sampled approximately 50 months after liver transplant. The origin of the receptors is a human patient who received a liver transplant. Some of the T cells might come from the graft donor. Both conserved end residues are part of each CDR3. A D gene is named only where the DNA matches it firmly. Clone size is not always given. Where it is, it says once, few, many or a class for expanded clones.

clone_size	v_call	d_call	j_call	cdr3_nt	cdr3_aa
NA	TRBV10-1	TRBD2	TRBJ2-4	TGCGCCAGCAGCGCCGGACTAGCGGCCATTCAGTACTTC	CASSAGLAAIQYF
once	TRBV28	NA	TRBJ1-4	TGTGCCAGCACCCTGGGGGAAAAACTGTTTTTT	CASTLGEKLFF
NA	TRBV6-1	NA	TRBJ2-6	TGTGCCAGCGCCCGAAGGGAGTCTGGGGCCAACGTCCTGACTTTC	CASARRESGANVLTF
few	TRBV27	NA	TRBJ1-1	TGTGCCAGCAGTTTCTTCGGTACTGAAGCTTTCTTT	CASSFFGTEAFF
NA	TRBV5-1	NA	TRBJ1-4	TGCGCCAGCAGCAGGGGGGGATCTAATGAAAAACTGTTTTTT	CASSRGGSNEKLFF
NA	TRBV20-1	NA	TRBJ1-1	TGCAGTGCTAATGCTCTGGCTGAAGCTTTCTTT	CSANALAEAFF
NA	TRBV9	NA	TRBJ1-6	TGTGCCAGCAGCCCCCTTTCGGATTCACCCCTCCACTTT	CASSPLSDSPLHF
NA	TRBV27	TRBD1	TRBJ1-2	TGTGCCAGCAGTTTATCGGGGGGACAGGGTTTGGATGGCTACACCTTC	CASSLSGGQGLDGYTF
NA	TRBV27	TRBD2	TRBJ2-1	TGTGCCAGCAGTTTATCAAGCATATGGGGAGCGGGAGTAAGTAATGAGCAGTTCTTC	CASSLSSIWGAGVSNEQFF
NA	TRBV28	TRBD1	TRBJ2-7	TGTGCCACAACAGGGGGAAACTACGAGCAGTACTTC	CATTGGNYEQYF
NA	TRBV27	TRBD1	TRBJ2-6	TGTGCCAGCAGTTTAAGGGGGACAGTGCAACGCTCTGGGGCCAACGTCCTGACTTTC	CASSLRGTVQRSGANVLTF
NA	TRBV27	TRBD1	TRBJ1-6	TGTGCCAGCAGTTCAAGGGGACAGTCGAATTCACCCCTCCACTTT	CASSSRGQSNSPLHF
NA	TRBV29-1	NA	TRBJ1-1	TGCAGCGTTGTGACGGGCTTGAACACTGAAGCTTTCTTT	CSVVTGLNTEAFF
NA	TRBV9	NA	TRBJ1-1	TGTGCCAGCAGCGTGACAGCGACCACTGAAGCTTTCTTT	CASSVTATTEAFF
NA	TRBV5-3	TRBD1	TRBJ2-1	TGTGCCAGAAGCACCCAAACAGGGGTAGATTACAATGAGCAGTTCTTC	CARSTQTGVDYNEQFF
NA	TRBV7-3	TRBD1	TRBJ2-3	TGTGCCAGCGGACAACAGGGGGGCGTCACAGATACGCAGTATTTT	CASGQQGGVTDTQYF
NA	TRBV18	NA	TRBJ2-5	TGTGCCAGCTCACCGTCAGGGTATGCGGCGACCCAGTACTTC	CASSPSGYAATQYF
NA	TRBV2	TRBD2	TRBJ2-4	TGTGCCAGCAGTGTCTTTGGTAGCGGGGGGAACATTCAGTACTTC	CASSVFGSGGNIQYF
NA	TRBV7-9	TRBD1	TRBJ1-5	TGTGCCAGCAGCGCAACAGGGGACAATCAGCCCCAGCATTTT	CASSATGDNQPQHF
NA	TRBV7-8	TRBD2	TRBJ2-5	TGTGCCAGCAGCCCGACTAGCGGGGGTATCCAAGAGACCCAGTACTTC	CASSPTSGGIQETQYF
NA	TRBV11-2	NA	TRBJ2-3	TGTGCCAGCAGCTTATTGGGGTCAATTTCGCGCACAGATACGCAGTATTTT	CASSLLGSISRTDTQYF
few	TRBV6-5	NA	TRBJ1-2	TGTGCCAGCACCCTAGGGGGGGGTGTACATGGCTACACCTTC	CASTLGGGVHGYTF
NA	TRBV28	NA	TRBJ1-1	TGTGCCAGCAGTCCCGAAGGGGGGAACACTGAAGCTTTCTTT	CASSPEGGNTEAFF
NA	TRBV6-6	TRBD1	TRBJ2-1	TGTGCCAGCAGTGGACAGGGCGCCATCTCCAATGAGCAGTTCTTC	CASSGQGAISNEQFF
NA	TRBV29-1	TRBD2	TRBJ2-5	TGCAGCGCTTGGAGGCCGGGACTAGCGGGACCCCCCGAGACCCAGTACTTC	CSAWRPGLAGPPETQYF
NA	TRBV5-1	NA	TRBJ2-1	TGCGCCAGCAGCTTGGCCAATATTGCCGGGGGGCCGGGCAATGAGCAGTTCTTC	CASSLANIAGGPGNEQFF
NA	TRBV10-2	NA	TRBJ2-3	TGCGCCAGCAGTGAAGGGGGAGTTGTGGGGAATACGCAGTATTTT	CASSEGGVVGNTQYF
NA	TRBV5-8	NA	TRBJ2-5	TGTGCCAGCAGCTACACCACCAGGAATGGAGAGACCCAGTACTTC	CASSYTTRNGETQYF
NA	TRBV5-1	NA	TRBJ2-3	TGCGCTAGCAGCTTGGAACGAAGCACAGATACGCAGTATTTT	CASSLERSTDTQYF
NA	TRBV7-9	NA	TRBJ1-1	TGTGCCAGCAGCGCCCCTCTCGCCCGGTTTTTAGCTGAAGCTTTCTTT	CASSAPLARFLAEAFF
NA	TRBV4-1	NA	TRBJ2-7	TGCGCCAGCAGCCCCGACTGGGGCAGAGGCGAGCAGTACTTC	CASSPDWGRGEQYF
NA	TRBV11-3	NA	TRBJ1-1	TGTGCCAGCAGCGGGAGACACCCGAACACTGAAGCTTTCTTT	CASSGRHPNTEAFF
NA	TRBV5-1	TRBD1	TRBJ2-1	TGCGCCAGCAGCGGGCACAGGGGTAATGAGCAGTTCTTC	CASSGHRGNEQFF
NA	TRBV6-5	TRBD1	TRBJ1-1	TGTGCCAGCAGTTCGATGACAGGGGCTGAAGCTTTCTTT	CASSSMTGAEAFF
NA	TRBV19	NA	TRBJ1-5	TGTGCCAGTAGTTTCGGTAGACAGCCCCAGCATTTT	CASSFGRQPQHF
NA	TRBV7-9	NA	TRBJ2-2	TGTGCCAGCAGTCCTAGAACCGACAGCCTCAGCGGGGAGCTGTTTTTT	CASSPRTDSLSGELFF
NA	TRBV27	NA	TRBJ1-4	TGTGCCAGCAGTTTATCGTTCAGAAATGAAAAACTGTTTTTT	CASSLSFRNEKLFF
NA	TRBV7-2	NA	TRBJ1-4	TGTGCCAGCAGCCCCCCGCCTAATGAAAAACTGTTTTTT	CASSPPPNEKLFF
once	TRBV19	NA	TRBJ2-6	TGTGCCAGTAGTATAGCCCCTGTCGGGTTGATAAGCTCTGGGGCCAACGTCCTGACTTTC	CASSIAPVGLISSGANVLTF
NA	TRBV27	NA	TRBJ2-3	TGTGCCAGCAAAAGAGCGGCGTCCACAGATACGCAGTATTTT	CASKRAASTDTQYF
NA	TRBV27	NA	TRBJ2-5	TGTGCCAGCAGTTATTCTACAGGGCCCATAGGGCAGGGGACCCAGTACTTC	CASSYSTGPIGQGTQYF
NA	TRBV5-4	NA	TRBJ1-4	TGTGCCAGCAGCCCCCCCGGGACTAATGAAAAACTGTTTTTT	CASSPPGTNEKLFF
NA	TRBV5-1	NA	TRBJ1-1	TGCGCCAGCAGCTGGACCGGGACGAAGAACACTGAAGCTTTCTTT	CASSWTGTKNTEAFF
NA	TRBV14	TRBD1	TRBJ1-2	TGTGCCAGCAGCCTTCCCGGGGGTACAGGGGGCGACTATGGCTACACCTTC	CASSLPGGTGGDYGYTF
NA	TRBV5-4	TRBD2	TRBJ2-1	TGTGCCAGCAGCTTGGCAGCGGGAGGGTTTAATGAGCAGTTCTTC	CASSLAAGGFNEQFF
NA	TRBV5-1	TRBD2	TRBJ2-7	TGCGCCAGCAGCTTTAGCGGGAGGGGGTACGAGCAGTACTTC	CASSFSGRGYEQYF
NA	TRBV18	TRBD1	TRBJ1-6	TGTGCCAGCTCACAACAGGGGGCTTATAATTCACCCCTCCACTTT	CASSQQGAYNSPLHF
NA	TRBV28	NA	TRBJ1-5	TGTGCCAGCAGTTCCCAGTGGGGGCGCAATCAGCCCCAGCATTTT	CASSSQWGRNQPQHF
NA	TRBV2	TRBD2	TRBJ2-3	TGTGCCAGCAGGGATGCTAGCGGGGGGGCTACGCAGTATTTT	CASRDASGGATQYF
NA	TRBV5-1	TRBD2	TRBJ2-3	TGCGCCAGCAGCGGCGGGGGACTAGCGAGCACAGATACGCAGTATTTT	CASSGGGLASTDTQYF
NA	TRBV19	NA	TRBJ1-5	TGTGCCAGTAGTATAGCAGGGAAGGGCAATCAGCCCCAGCATTTT	CASSIAGKGNQPQHF
NA	TRBV7-9	TRBD1	TRBJ2-1	TGTGCCAGCAGCTCAGGGGGCTCCTACAATGAGCAGTTCTTC	CASSSGGSYNEQFF
medium-sized	TRBV19	NA	TRBJ1-2	TGTGCCAGTAGTATCGGACAGCGAGGTGGCTACACCTTC	CASSIGQRGGYTF